This is a list of T cell receptor beta chains from one sample in a study of cytomegalovirus exposure and HLA in healthy donors. Clones were sequenced by immunoSEQ multiplex PCR, and TCRdb holds only the in-frame ones, with some missing. The sample yields approximately 220,000 clones, roughly 84% seen once. Sample: PBMCs. Receptors originate from a girl aged 10 to 17 in good health and CMV-seronegative. Both conserved end residues are part of each CDR3. Fields, in order: D gene, V gene, J gene, clone size, CDR3 protein, CDR3 DNA. D genes are given only for firm matches. Clone size is stated in some rows and not others, as once, few, many or a class when expanded.

>.|TRBV6-5|TRBJ2-5|.
CASTSMRTQYF
TGTGCCAGCACCTCAATGAGGACCCAGTACTTC
>.|TRBV19|TRBJ1-1|.
CASNFRRVSSSEAFF
TGTGCCAGTAACTTTCGGAGGGTCTCTTCATCTGAAGCTTTCTTT
>.|TRBV9|TRBJ2-3|.
CASSAEVGQLADTQYF
TGTGCCAGCAGCGCCGAAGTCGGACAGTTGGCAGATACGCAGTATTTT
>TRBD1|TRBV19|TRBJ1-6|.
CASSIRSGGSPLHF
TGTGCCAGTAGTATCCGCTCAGGGGGTTCACCCCTCCACTTT
>TRBD1|TRBV14|TRBJ1-1|once
CASSADRGRNTEAFF
TGTGCCAGCAGCGCCGACAGGGGGAGAAACACTGAAGCTTTCTTT
>.|TRBV19|TRBJ1-1|once
CASSKGPGAEAFF
TGTGCCAGTAGTAAGGGGCCTGGGGCTGAAGCTTTCTTT
>TRBD1|TRBV19|TRBJ1-2|once
CASSPRNPGQVRGYTF
TGTGCCAGTAGCCCCCGGAACCCGGGACAGGTCCGTGGCTACACCTTC
>TRBD1|TRBV5-1|TRBJ2-7|once
CASSLGGTGIYEQYF
TGCGCCAGCAGCTTGGGTGGGACAGGAATCTACGAGCAGTACTTC
>.|TRBV5-5|TRBJ1-2|.
CASNLDRQYGYTF
TGTGCCAGCAACTTGGACAGACAATATGGCTACACCTTC
>.|TRBV19|TRBJ1-1|.
CASSMRGWDTEAFF
TGTGCCAGTAGTATGCGGGGATGGGACACTGAAGCTTTCTTT
>.|TRBV7-9|TRBJ1-5|once
CSSSPEVGPQHF
TGTTCCAGCAGCCCTGAGGTGGGGCCCCAGCATTTT
>TRBD1|TRBV5-1|TRBJ1-4|few
CASSYDRGNEKLFF
TGCGCCAGCAGCTACGACAGGGGGAATGAAAAACTGTTTTTT
>.|TRBV6-5|TRBJ1-1|.
CASSYGDRPNTEAFF
TGTGCCAGCAGTTACGGAGACAGACCGAACACTGAAGCTTTCTTT
>.|TRBV5-1|TRBJ1-6|.
CASSLNRDNSPLHF
TGCGCCAGCAGCTTGAACAGAGATAATTCACCCCTCCACTTT
>.|TRBV19|TRBJ2-2|.
CASTVRLDSLPGELFF
TGTGCCAGTACCGTACGACTGGACAGTTTACCCGGGGAGCTGTTTTTT
>.|TRBV19|TRBJ1-5|.
CASSIRDNQPQHF
TGTGCCAGTAGTATTCGGGACAATCAGCCCCAGCATTTT
>TRBD1|TRBV28|TRBJ1-1|once
CASIAGGVENTEAFF
TGTGCCAGCATCGCAGGGGGAGTGGAGAACACTGAAGCTTTCTTT
>.|TRBV29-1|TRBJ2-7|.
CSVEPQGSDEQYF
TGCAGCGTTGAACCTCAGGGGAGCGACGAGCAGTACTTC
>TRBD1|TRBV28|TRBJ2-7|.
CASSLVGQGNYEQYF
TGTGCCAGCAGTTTGGTGGGACAGGGGAATTACGAGCAGTACTTC
>TRBD2|TRBV6-7|TRBJ2-5|.
CASSYGTSEETQYF
TGTGCCAGCAGTTATGGGACTAGCGAAGAGACCCAGTACTTC
>TRBD2|TRBV5-6|TRBJ2-2|.
CASSLVKAGGNTGELFF
TGTGCCAGCAGCTTGGTAAAGGCGGGGGGGAACACCGGGGAGCTGTTTTTT
>TRBD1|TRBV5-1|TRBJ2-5|.
CASSYLTGDQETQYF
TGCGCCAGCAGCTATCTAACAGGGGACCAAGAGACCCAGTACTTC
>TRBD1|TRBV6-1|TRBJ1-3|.
CASSGVRGQRVRSGNTIYF
TGTGCCAGCAGTGGGGTCAGGGGGCAGAGAGTTAGGTCTGGAAACACCATATATTTT
>TRBD1|TRBV18|TRBJ2-3|.
CASSLAGTGAADTQYF
TGTGCCAGCTCACTTGCCGGGACAGGGGCAGCAGATACGCAGTATTTT
>.|TRBV5-6|TRBJ2-3|.
CASNYLRDTQYF
TGTGCCAGCAACTACCTCCGGGATACGCAGTATTTT
>TRBD1|TRBV18|TRBJ1-1|.
CASSPSGGGTEAFF
TGTGCCAGCTCACCATCAGGGGGAGGAACTGAAGCTTTCTTT
>.|TRBV6-1|TRBJ2-7|.
CASSVTSGTKGEQYF
TGTGCCAGCAGTGTAACCTCGGGAACAAAAGGGGAGCAGTACTTC
>TRBD2|TRBV28|TRBJ2-4|once
CASSLAGGGKNIQYF
TGTGCCAGCAGTTTAGCGGGGGGCGGCAAAAACATTCAGTACTTC
>TRBD1|TRBV5-4|TRBJ2-7|.
CASQRDRVYEQYF
TGTGCCTCCCAACGGGACAGGGTCTACGAGCAGTACTTC
>.|TRBV7-9|TRBJ1-4|.
CASSPERGSATNEKLFF
TGTGCCAGCAGCCCGGAAAGGGGGTCGGCAACTAATGAAAAACTGTTTTTT